The T cell receptor beta chain under discussion was sequenced for a study of T cells after yellow fever vaccination. Study details: Each low-cell-number fraction was prepared by means of SMART-Seq v4 Ultra Low Input. Study-level findings and limits: Weaker, the secondary response had a peak occurring faster, on day 5 versus 15.

TCRdb analysed the 5' RACE reads with MiXCR anew, one entry per CDR3 protein. This table holds a few hundred thousand distinct CDR3 sequences, around 9.3% found once. The CDR3 has 14 residues. Germline V gene sequence: CDR1 SGHAT, CDR2 FQNNGV. Trimming at V came to 3 bases and at J to 3 bases, leaving 4 bases not matched to a gene. Worth noting for this clonotype: Its antigen is currently unknown.

The chain carries TRBV11-2 and TRBJ2-5; 7 bases align to TRBD1. The source is a man aged 18 to 35 who received the YFV17D yellow fever vaccine. The material sequenced was CD4+ T cells sorted from PBMCs, taken 5 days after the yellow fever booster vaccination. Here the CDR3 reads CASSLLTGKETQYF. The CDR3 DNA follows: TGTGCCAGCAGCTTGCTGACAGGGAAAGAGACCCAGTACTTC.